The entry that follows covers one T cell receptor (beta chain) sequence. What it recognizes is unknown. V lost 0 bases to trimming and J lost 7 bases, with 13 bases between them. CDR3 size: 15 residues. Germline V lookup: CDR1 MGHRA, CDR2 YSYEKL. Produced via immunoSEQ multiplex PCR; TCRdb's table is partial and in-frame only. The profile shows roughly 130,000 clones, around 90% of them singletons. The data stem from a study of T cell responses to AZD1222 COVID-19 vaccine. Study-wide findings and caveats: Most donors were white British and more were female, and clonal diversity was possibly underestimated. Spike as a whole was targeted by vaccine-associated CD4 TCRs, dominant at 160-218 and 743-854. Repertoire sampling was restricted to post-peak T cell response timepoints.

Sequenced material: peripheral blood, taken 28 days after the second AZD1222 dose. The sequence derives from an adult who received the AZD1222 COVID-19 vaccine. This chain links TRBV4-1 with TRBJ1-5, with D possibly matching TRBD1 (6 bases). The CDR3 DNA is TGCGCCAGCAGCCAAGATTACAGGGTGGACCAGCCCCAGCATTTT. Translation: CASSQDYRVDQPQHF.